The T cell receptor (beta chain) under discussion was sequenced for a study of regulatory T cells in long-lasting Graves disease (dated by TCRdb to 2020 to 2022). General notes on the study: Antithyroid drugs had been taken for less than 3 months by newly diagnosed Graves' disease patients. TCR sequencing covered about 13 persistent and some 20 newly diagnosed Graves' disease patients, approximately 33 samples in total. The study was registered as a clinical trial and conducted in China. Persistent Graves' disease patients were compared with newly diagnosed Graves' disease patients by peripheral blood TCR sequencing and RNA sequencing. The investigation overall reported the following: Peripheral blood alone was examined, since thyroid tissue, which constituted the primary lesion, could not be accessed. More public clonotypes were shared among persistent patients (more than 2,500) than among newly diagnosed patients (roughly 1,000). Preferential use of TRBV28, TRBJ1-2 and TRBJ2-5 was observed in persistent disease, whereas TRBV20-1 and TRBJ2-1 were favored in newly diagnosed disease. As a limitation, the authors acknowledged that the small sample size may reduce accuracy. Persistent Graves' disease patients showed lower TCR Shannon entropy and fewer highly expanded clones than newly diagnosed patients, suggesting clonal expansion. Sequencing and analysis were restricted to the TCR beta chain.

The time point label here, explained by the study, means: newly diagnosed GD, antithyroid drugs for less than 3 months. For both TCR sequencing and RNA sequencing, RNA was extracted from PBMCs in TRIzol. The diagnosis of Graves' disease followed American Thyroid Association guidelines. Patients were recruited from an endocrinology department in Xi'an, China. Each patient gave about 10 milliliters of peripheral blood, collected in an EDTA anticoagulant tube. PBMCs were isolated by Ficoll Paque Plus density gradient separation without further T cell sorting. An Agilent 2100 Bioanalyzer and agarose gel were used to check RNA quality, and a NanoDrop 2000 was used to measure RNA concentration. The library was prepared using multiplex PCR. Sequenced using an Illumina HiSeq 4000. TCR beta libraries were built with iRepertoire HTBI primers and Arm-PCR amplification of CDR3 regions. PCR products were gel purified before sequencing. The original pipeline was this. A total of 62 TRBV and more than twelve TRBJ segments were identified across samples and were used for gene usage analysis of CDR3 amino acid clonotypes. COPE and FqMerger were used to merge the filtered high-quality paired reads into contigs. Contigs were aligned with BLAST to IMGT TRBV, TRBD and TRBJ reference genes, and CDR3 was defined per IMGT. Clonotypes above 0.1% frequency were classified as highly expanded clones. Repertoire diversity was measured by Shannon entropy, and V-J evenness by the Gini coefficient. A clonotype found in more than one individual was treated as public. TCRdb applied fastp at Q25 and MiXCR to the public reads, then kept only in-frame beta chains. Merged by CDR3 protein, the rows form single entries marked with the most common genes and DNA. Here the V and J calls rest on TCRdb's processing, not on the authors' analysis. Within this sample are 600,000 to 650,000 distinct CDR3 sequences, with approximately 15% of them counted one time only. The ten largest make up under 20% of the sample.

Based on the germline V gene (reference sequence), the CDR1 and CDR2 sequences are SEHNR and FQNEAQ. The CDR3 runs 17 amino acids, cysteine and phenylalanine included. Of all the DNA, just the CDR3 is kept, 51 bases in frame from base 1. V lost 1 base and J lost 0 bases, and the count of bases not matched to a germline gene is 6. This clonotype was counted a few times. The specificity of this receptor is unknown. Base qualities are not provided; no much larger clone lies one nucleotide away. These sequences were also reported in another study, on T cells in Graves' hyperthyroidism and ophthalmopathy. The second investigation adds: A patient counted as having stable Graves' hyperthyroidism if no progression to ophthalmopathy occurred over 18 months of follow-up. Hyperthyroidism patients were newly diagnosed, had a disease duration of under 2 months, and were aged 18 to 65 years. Any patient with an uncontrolled infection, another autoimmune disease, pregnancy or lactation was excluded. Diagnoses were established on the basis of clinical symptoms, serum thyroxine and TRAb, thyroid ultrasound, and orbital computed tomography. A first-round RT-PCR of the TCR CDR3 used the HTBI primer set with the Qiagen OneStep RT-PCR kit. Blood samples also contained most of the expanded thyroid clonotypes (frequency above 0.001), which suggests that blood repertoires may reflect thyroid immune responses. A 13 V-J signature model separated ophthalmopathy from stable hyperthyroidism, with 87.88% sensitivity and roughly 81% specificity in cross-validation and 80%/75% in testing. In validation, progression to ophthalmopathy was predicted by the model with 55% to 71% sensitivity and just over 72% specificity, a median of roughly 6.4 months before onset. A discovery cohort of approximately 100 patients, roughly 40 with Graves' ophthalmopathy and 57 with stable Graves' hyperthyroidism, was used to find distinguishing TCR V-J signatures. Prospective prediction of ophthalmopathy was tested in an independent validation cohort consisting of 18 hyperthyroidism patients and more than 15 patients who later progressed to ophthalmopathy. For training and testing, the approximately 92 patients in the discovery cohort were randomly divided in a 7:3 ratio. In more than 5 Graves' hyperthyroidism patients, the study also compared T-cell repertoires from thyroid tissue with T-cell repertoires from blood. Following sampling, methimazole starting at 30 mg daily was given to hyperthyroidism patients, and high-dose intravenous methylprednisolone was given to ophthalmopathy patients. Libraries were constructed in a second round of multiplex PCR, after which size selection and purification were performed. The libraries were sequenced on an Illumina HiSeq2000 using paired-end 100 bp reads. SOAPnuke was used to process the raw data, throwing out any read that contained adapters or uncalled bases, had a mean Phred below 15, or lacked an exact constant-primer or identifier match. High-quality paired reads were merged using COPE v1.2.5, and each unique nucleotide sequence was defined as a clonotype. MiTCR v1.1 was used to align the clonotypes against IMGT TRBV, TRBD and TRBJ reference segments. Analysis was restricted to V-J combinations with a frequency above 0.0001, which covered 99.2% of repertoires. The TCS score was defined as F50 (clonal expansion) divided by E x V (chaos), with BLOSUM62-based TCRdist calculated between CDR3 peptides within each V-J. Welch's t-statistics and random forest reduced roughly 530 V-J features to under 15, which were used in a naive Bayes classifier (R e1071). Sample size was not statistically predetermined, and blinding of investigators to group allocation was not performed. According to the paper, TCR Vbeta CDR3 sequencing was carried out on over 130 peripheral blood samples, which came from about 45 ophthalmopathy, approximately 72 hyperthyroidism and roughly 17 progressor patients.

This TCR was recovered from a woman younger than 45 with Graves disease. Donor details come from another sample of the same person, matched by shared clones. The sequence is built from TRBV7-9 and TRBJ1-1; 9 of the junction bases match TRBD1. The material was peripheral blood mononuclear cells (PBMCs), obtained at new diagnosis, from a patient treated with antithyroid drugs. The DNA sequence is TGTGCCAGCAGCTTAGGGACAGGGGCTCTTATGAACACTGAAGCTTTCTTT. It is translated as CASSLGTGALMNTEAFF.